The 21 T cell receptor beta chains reported below all come from one sample, sequenced in a study of vaccination and CD4 T cells after COVID-19. The study sequenced cultured CD4+ T cell DNA using the Oncomine TCR Beta short-read assay. TCRdb analysed the PCR reads with MiXCR anew, one entry per CDR3 protein. The top ten clones hold roughly 25% of a sample with 8,500 to 10,000 distinct CDR3 sequences, approximately 60% of them seen once. These receptors have no known antigen. Treatment specified: roughly 11-day PBMC culture with coronavirus spike peptide pools or control peptides (ViraFEST assay). Samples of CD4+ T cells were obtained from the unexposed donor before the COVID-19 pandemic (2011-2018). Source material: CD4+ T cells from blood, cultured in vitro. Receptors were obtained from a human donor in good health.

This clonotype appeared a few times. The chain has TRBV27 and TRBJ2-3; D is unclear. CDR3 length: 15 residues. Germline V gene data show CDR1 as MNHEY and CDR2 as SMNVEV (reference sequence). V lost 6 bases to trimming and J lost 0 bases, with 13 bases between them. Written as DNA, the CDR3 is TGTGCCAGCAGGATCAGTACACAAAGCACAGATACGCAGTATTTT. Amino acid sequence: CASRISTQSTDTQYF.

The CDR3 sequence is CASSLTSGPHLNYGYTF. The DNA of the CDR3 is TGTGCCAGCAGCCTTACCTCGGGACCCCACTTAAACTATGGCTACACCTTC. This chain uses TRBV7-9 with TRBJ1-2; D might be TRBD1 (5 bases). The V and J ends lost 5 bases and 2 bases respectively, with 21 bases between them. This CDR3 is 17 amino acids long. Per the germline V gene, CDR1 is SEHNR and CDR2 is FQNEAQ (reference sequence).

The V gene is TRBV28, the J gene TRBJ1-5; the D is unclear. The CDR3 consists of 14 residues. Trimming stripped 2 bases from V and 5 bases from J, with 10 bases between. CDR1 is MDHEN and CDR2 is SYDVKM in the germline V gene. CDR3 coding DNA: TGTGCCAGCAGTTTAGGTCCCCTAGATCAGCCCCAGCATTTT. Residues: CASSLGPLDQPQHF.

The chain joins TRBV6-4 to TRBJ1-6; possible D gene TRBD1, 6 bases. CDR1 is MRHNA and CDR2 is SNTAGT in the germline V gene. The V and J ends lost 2 bases and 7 bases respectively, with 12 bases between them. The CDR3 is 15 residues long. The CDR3: CASSDGRGRNSPLHF. The DNA for the CDR3 is TGTGCCAGCAGTGACGGTAGGGGGAGGAATTCACCCCTCCACTTT.

V gene TRBV6-2 or TRBV6-3 combines with J gene TRBJ2-7; 8 bases match TRBD1. V dropped 5 bases and J dropped 6; count of bases not matched to a gene: 15. The CDR3 covers 16 residues. Germline loops: CDR1 MNHEY, CDR2 SVGEGT. The CDR3 reads CASSPTGPGTGTEQYF. CDR3 DNA: TGTGCCAGCAGTCCGACGGGTCCCGGGACAGGTACCGAGCAGTACTTC.

The V gene is TRBV19, the J gene TRBJ1-1; TRBD1 matches at 7 bases. Losses at the gene ends were 1 base for V and 3 bases for J; bases not matched to a gene: 8. From germline, CDR1 is LNHDA and CDR2 SQIVND (reference sequence). The CDR3 runs 16 residues. The CDR3 coding sequence is TGTGCCAGTAGTATAGGAGCCCAGGGGGGCTACACTGAAGCTTTCTTT. Its translation is CASSIGAQGGYTEAFF. Variable domain in full (rest from reference TRBV19 and TRBJ1-1): DGGITQSPKYLFRKEGQNVTLSCEQNLNHDAMYWYRQDPGQGLRLIYYSQIVNDFQKGDIAEGYSVSREKKESFPLTVTSAQKNPTAFYLCASSIGAQGGYTEAFFGQGTRLTVV.

The chain is built from TRBV5-8 and TRBJ1-2; D perhaps matches TRBD1 (6 bases). Trimming stripped 0 bases from V and 5 bases from J, with 11 bases between. Germline V lookup: CDR1 SGHTS, CDR2 YDEGEE. The CDR3 is made up of 14 amino acids. The CDR3 DNA sequence: TGTGCCAGCAGCTTGGCGGTCAGGGGATATGGCTACACCTTC. Its protein is CASSLAVRGYGYTF.

The chain combines TRBV24-1 with TRBJ2-5; D unresolved. The CDR3 is 15 residues long. V was shortened by 3 bases and J by 2 bases, with 12 bases between the two germline ends. Germline V gene data show CDR1 as KGHDR and CDR2 as SFDVKD. This chain's CDR3 is CATSDPRAWQETQYF. CDR3 DNA: TGTGCCACCAGTGATCCCCGGGCCTGGCAAGAGACCCAGTACTTC.

The chain has TRBV7-2 and TRBJ1-2; TRBD1 aligns across 10 bases. After removal of 5 bases from V and 6 bases from J, the junction contained 9 bases not matched to a gene. The CDR3 loop spans 15 amino acids. Germline V gives CDR1 SGHTA, CDR2 FQGNSA. CDR3 sequence reads: CASSRADRGVNGYTF. The CDR3 region has the DNA TGTGCCAGCAGCCGAGCGGACAGGGGGGTTAATGGCTACACCTTC.

The chain employs TRBV12-3 or TRBV12-4 and TRBJ1-2, with no clear D. The CDR3 runs 13 residues. Trimming stripped 3 bases from V and 8 bases from J, with 13 bases between. The CDR3 reads CASSFTAGSGYTF. CDR3 bases: TGTGCCAGCAGTTTTACGGCGGGTTCCGGCTACACCTTC.

The rearrangement links TRBV6-1 to TRBJ2-1; TRBD2 matches 9 bases. The CDR3 covers 16 residues. The V and J ends lost 6 bases and 7 bases, in that order; junction bases with no gene match: 13. Germline lookup yields CDR1 MNHNS and CDR2 SASEGT. Here the CDR3 DNA reads TGTGCCAGCAGCCCCCCGGTGGCGGGGGGGGTAAATGAGCAGTTCTTC. Its protein is CASSPPVAGGVNEQFF.

This chain links TRBV20-1 with TRBJ1-2; TRBD1 agrees at 9 bases. J lost 8 bases, V lost 6 bases, and 13 bases had no gene match. The CDR3 sequence is 14 residues long. Germline V gene data show CDR1 as DFQATT and CDR2 as SNEGSKA (reference sequence). Written as DNA, the CDR3 is TGCAGTGCCACGGAGGGGGACAGGGTGCAAGGCTACACCTTC. Translating it yields CSATEGDRVQGYTF.

V usage is TRBV5-1 and J usage is TRBJ2-5; 10 bases are a match to TRBD1. CDR1 SGHRS and CDR2 YFSETQ come from the germline V gene. This CDR3 spans 16 amino acids. V was clipped by 0 bases and J by 4 bases; unmatched bases: 6. The CDR3 DNA sequence: TGCGCCAGCAGCTTGGTCGGGACAGGGGTTACAGAGACCCAGTACTTC. Protein product: CASSLVGTGVTETQYF. The whole variable domain, filled in from reference TRBV5-1 and TRBJ2-5, reads KAGVTQTPRYLIKTRGQQVTLSCSPISGHRSVSWYQQTPGQGLQFLFEYFSETQRNKGNFPGRFSGRQFSNSRSEMNVSTLELGDSALYLCASSLVGTGVTETQYFGPGTRLLVL.

The V gene is TRBV5-3, the J gene TRBJ2-1; 7 bases align to TRBD2. TRBV5-3 is known as an ORF, though its function is uncertain. The CDR3 loop spans 17 amino acids. Losses at the gene ends were 4 bases for V and 0 bases for J; bases not matched to a gene: 10. The CDR3 nucleotides read TGTGCCAGAAGCGCGGAGAAGACTAGCTGCTCCTACAATGAGCAGTTCTTC. Its protein product is CARSAEKTSCSYNEQFF.

The chain links TRBV6-1 to TRBJ2-7; D is tentatively TRBD1 or TRBD2 (5 bases each). Trimming stripped 3 bases from V and 6 bases from J, with 18 bases between. CDR3 length: 15 residues. CDR1 and CDR2 (germline): MNHNS, SASEGT. The CDR3 sequence: CASSDQTGRVREQYF. The DNA for the CDR3 is TGTGCCAGCAGTGACCAAACGGGACGGGTTCGCGAGCAGTACTTC.

This chain joins TRBV9 and TRBJ2-7; 12 bases align to TRBD1. Germline CDR1 reads SGDLS; CDR2 reads YYNGEE. V shed 4 bases and J 7 bases; nucleotides not matched to a gene: 9. This CDR3 contains 15 residues. For the CDR3, the DNA is TGTGCCAGCAGCCTAACGGGACAGGGGGCAGGAGAGCAGTACTTC. This encodes CASSLTGQGAGEQYF.

V is TRBV4-1 and J is TRBJ1-1, with a tentative D call TRBD1 (6 bases). This CDR3 region has 19 residues. V lost 1 base, J lost 2 bases, and 23 bases lay in between. Germline V gene data show CDR1 as MGHRA and CDR2 as YSYEKL. For the CDR3, the DNA is TGCGCCAGCAGCCAAGTAACCCTCAACGGCAGGGGCCGAAACACTGAAGCTTTCTTT. It translates to CASSQVTLNGRGRNTEAFF.

This clonotype was detected a few times. This chain connects TRBV12-3 or TRBV12-4 to TRBJ2-5, with D unclear. V lost 5 bases, J lost 4 bases, and 14 bases lay in between. CDR3 length: 14 amino acids. The CDR3 reads CASSPPFRTETQYF. Written as DNA, the CDR3 is TGTGCCAGCAGTCCCCCTTTTAGAACAGAGACCCAGTACTTC.

This rearrangement joins TRBV27 to TRBJ1-2; TRBD1 is a possible D gene (5 bases). This CDR3 spans 12 amino acids. From germline, CDR1 is MNHEY and CDR2 SMNVEV (reference sequence). Trimming pared 8 bases from V and 8 bases from J, leaving 15 bases between. Here the CDR3 reads CASAGGFGGYTF. CDR3 nucleotide sequence: TGTGCCAGCGCTGGGGGGTTCGGGGGCTACACCTTC.

This clonotype appeared a few times. DNA of the CDR3: TGTGCCAGCAGCCCTGGGACGGGTGTTAGAGATGGCTACACCTTC. Translating it yields CASSPGTGVRDGYTF. The J gene is TRBJ1-2, the V gene TRBV7-8, with D maybe TRBD1 (5 bases). The CDR3 length is 15 residues. Germline CDR1 is SGHVS and CDR2 is FQNEAQ. Trimming took 5 bases from V and 6 from J, leaving 19 bases between them.

CDR3 nucleotide sequence: TGTGCCAGCAGTCTGGCCGGACAGGGTAAATATGGCTACACCTTC. It yields the protein CASSLAGQGKYGYTF. The V gene is TRBV27, the J gene TRBJ1-2; 8 bases are shared with TRBD1. J gave up 5 bases and V 5 bases, and 10 bases lay outside the gene matches. The CDR3 loop spans 15 amino acids. CDR1 and CDR2 from the germline V gene are MNHEY and SMNVEV (reference sequence).